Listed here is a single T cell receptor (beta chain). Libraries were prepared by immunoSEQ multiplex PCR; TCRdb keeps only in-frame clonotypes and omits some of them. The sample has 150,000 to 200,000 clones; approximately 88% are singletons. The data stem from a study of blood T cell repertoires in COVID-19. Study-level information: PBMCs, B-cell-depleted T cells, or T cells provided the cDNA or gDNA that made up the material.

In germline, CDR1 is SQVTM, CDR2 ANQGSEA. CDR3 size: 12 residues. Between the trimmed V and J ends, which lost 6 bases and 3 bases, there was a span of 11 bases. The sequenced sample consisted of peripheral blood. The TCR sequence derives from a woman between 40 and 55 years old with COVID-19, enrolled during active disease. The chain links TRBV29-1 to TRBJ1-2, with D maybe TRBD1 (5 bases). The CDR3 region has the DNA TGCAGCGTCGTGGGGGGGGACTATGGCTACACCTTC. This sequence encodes CSVVGGDYGYTF.